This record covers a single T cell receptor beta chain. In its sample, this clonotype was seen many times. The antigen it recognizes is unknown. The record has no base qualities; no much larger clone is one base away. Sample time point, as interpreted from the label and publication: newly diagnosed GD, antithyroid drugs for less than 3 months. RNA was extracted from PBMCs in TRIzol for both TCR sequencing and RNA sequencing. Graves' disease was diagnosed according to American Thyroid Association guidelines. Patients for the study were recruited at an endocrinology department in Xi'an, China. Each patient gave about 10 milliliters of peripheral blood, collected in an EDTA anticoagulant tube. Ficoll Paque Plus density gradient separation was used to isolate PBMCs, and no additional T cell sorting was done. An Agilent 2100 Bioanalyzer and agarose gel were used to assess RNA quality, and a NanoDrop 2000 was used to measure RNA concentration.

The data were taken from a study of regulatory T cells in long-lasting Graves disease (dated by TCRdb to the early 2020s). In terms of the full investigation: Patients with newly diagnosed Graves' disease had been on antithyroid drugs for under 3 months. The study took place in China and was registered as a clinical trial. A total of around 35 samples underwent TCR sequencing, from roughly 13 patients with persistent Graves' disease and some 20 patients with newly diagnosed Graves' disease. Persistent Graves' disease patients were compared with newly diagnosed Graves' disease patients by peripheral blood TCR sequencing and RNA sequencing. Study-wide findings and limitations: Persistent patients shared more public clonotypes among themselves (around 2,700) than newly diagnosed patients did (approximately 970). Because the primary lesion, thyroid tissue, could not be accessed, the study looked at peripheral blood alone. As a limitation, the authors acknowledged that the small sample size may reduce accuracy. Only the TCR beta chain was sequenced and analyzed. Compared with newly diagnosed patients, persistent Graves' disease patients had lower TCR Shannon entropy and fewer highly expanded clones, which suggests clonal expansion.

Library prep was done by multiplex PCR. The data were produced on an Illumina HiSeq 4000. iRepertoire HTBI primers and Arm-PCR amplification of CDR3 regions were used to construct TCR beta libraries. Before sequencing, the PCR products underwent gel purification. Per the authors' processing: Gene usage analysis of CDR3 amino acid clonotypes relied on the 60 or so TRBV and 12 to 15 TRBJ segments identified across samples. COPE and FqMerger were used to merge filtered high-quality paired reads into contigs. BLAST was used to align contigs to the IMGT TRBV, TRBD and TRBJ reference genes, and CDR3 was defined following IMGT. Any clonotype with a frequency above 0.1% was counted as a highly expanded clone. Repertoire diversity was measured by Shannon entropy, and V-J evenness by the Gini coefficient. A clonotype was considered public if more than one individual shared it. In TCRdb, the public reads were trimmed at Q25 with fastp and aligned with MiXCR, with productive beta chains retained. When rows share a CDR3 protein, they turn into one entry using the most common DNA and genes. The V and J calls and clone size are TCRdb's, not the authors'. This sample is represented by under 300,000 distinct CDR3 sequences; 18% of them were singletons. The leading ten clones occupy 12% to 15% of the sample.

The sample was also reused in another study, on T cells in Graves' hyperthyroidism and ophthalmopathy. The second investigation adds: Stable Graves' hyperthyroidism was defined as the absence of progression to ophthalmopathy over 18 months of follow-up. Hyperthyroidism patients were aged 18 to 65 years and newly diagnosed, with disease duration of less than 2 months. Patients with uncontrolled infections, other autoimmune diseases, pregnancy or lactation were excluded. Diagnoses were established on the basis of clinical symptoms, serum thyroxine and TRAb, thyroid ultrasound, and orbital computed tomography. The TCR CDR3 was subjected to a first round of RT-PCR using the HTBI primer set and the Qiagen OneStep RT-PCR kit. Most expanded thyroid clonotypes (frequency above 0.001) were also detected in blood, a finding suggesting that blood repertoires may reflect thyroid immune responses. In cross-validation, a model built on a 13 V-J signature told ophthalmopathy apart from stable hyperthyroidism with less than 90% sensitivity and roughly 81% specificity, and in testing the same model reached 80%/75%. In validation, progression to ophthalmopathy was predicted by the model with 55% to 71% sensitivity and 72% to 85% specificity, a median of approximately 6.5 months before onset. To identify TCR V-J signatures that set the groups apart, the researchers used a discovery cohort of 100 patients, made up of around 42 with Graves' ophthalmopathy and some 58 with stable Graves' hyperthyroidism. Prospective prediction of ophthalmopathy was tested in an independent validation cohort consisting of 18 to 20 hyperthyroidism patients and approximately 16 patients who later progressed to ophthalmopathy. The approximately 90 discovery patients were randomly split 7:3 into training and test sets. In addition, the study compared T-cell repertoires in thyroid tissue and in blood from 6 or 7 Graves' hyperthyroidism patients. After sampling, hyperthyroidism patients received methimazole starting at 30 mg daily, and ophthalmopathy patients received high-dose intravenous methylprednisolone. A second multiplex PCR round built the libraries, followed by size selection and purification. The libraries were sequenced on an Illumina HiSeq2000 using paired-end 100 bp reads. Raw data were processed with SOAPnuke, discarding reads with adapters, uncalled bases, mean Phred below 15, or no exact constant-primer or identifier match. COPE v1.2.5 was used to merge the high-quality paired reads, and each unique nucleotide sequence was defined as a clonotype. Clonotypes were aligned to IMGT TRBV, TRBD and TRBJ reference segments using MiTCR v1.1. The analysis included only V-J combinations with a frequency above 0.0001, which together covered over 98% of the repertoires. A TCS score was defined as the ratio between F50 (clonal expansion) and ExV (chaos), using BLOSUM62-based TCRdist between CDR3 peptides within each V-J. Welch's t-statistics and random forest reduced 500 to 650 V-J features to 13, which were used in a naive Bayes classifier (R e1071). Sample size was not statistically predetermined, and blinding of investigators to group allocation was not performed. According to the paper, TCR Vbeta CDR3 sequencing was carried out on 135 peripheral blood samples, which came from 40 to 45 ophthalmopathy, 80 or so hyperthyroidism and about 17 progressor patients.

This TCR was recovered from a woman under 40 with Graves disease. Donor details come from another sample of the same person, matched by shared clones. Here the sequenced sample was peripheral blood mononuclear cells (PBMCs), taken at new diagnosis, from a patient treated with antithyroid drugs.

Read as DNA, the sequence is TGTGCCAGCAGCCAAGGGGCAGCGATTCTGGAGCAGTTCTTC. It is translated as CASSQGAAILEQFF. The chain was built from TRBV3-1 and TRBJ2-1; the D segment cannot be called with confidence. The germline V gene (reference sequence) yields LGHDT for CDR1 and YNNKEL for CDR2. The CDR3 covers 14 residues, taking in both the cysteine and the phenylalanine. The read is trimmed to its CDR3 DNA, 42 bases read in frame from base 1. The V and J ends are trimmed by 1 base and 10 bases, leaving 14 bases between them.